The source of this TCR beta chain is a study of blood T cells in healthy people across ages. There are a few counts of this clonotype. With a J-beta primer mix and a sample-barcoded 5' primer, a second PCR ran about 7 to 12 cycles. MiXCR, applied by TCRdb to the 5' RACE reads, yields one record per CDR3 protein. The sample lists 1.5 million to 2 million distinct CDR3 sequences; around 40% were seen once. The V segment lost 1 base and the J segment 7 bases; nucleotides outside the gene matches: 13. CDR3 length: 16 amino acids. The germline CDR1 and CDR2 sequences are SGHAT and FQNNGV. The J gene is TRBJ2-7, the V gene TRBV11-2; TRBD2 agrees at 7 bases. The sequencing sample was made of blood. The sequence came from a human donor in good health. The CDR3 DNA reads TGTGCCAGCAGCTTAGTCGCGGTTGCAGCGGGGAGGGAGCAGTACTTC. Translated: CASSLVAVAAGREQYF.